The 2 T cell receptor beta chains in this list originate from one sample, sequenced in a study of shared clonotypes between healthy human individuals. The protocol was immunoSEQ multiplex PCR, while the TCRdb copy is restricted to in-frame clones and leaves out a portion. The table records over a million clones, about 84% of them present only once. Input material: memory CD4+ T cells from PBMCs. Subset reported: CD45RA-negative fraction. All receptors come from a man aged 18-30 years in good health. Some clones in this sample may be carry-over from other donors' samples.

V usage is TRBV9 and J usage is TRBJ2-1; 8 nucleotides agree with TRBD2. CDR1 is SGDLS and CDR2 is YYNGEE in the germline V gene. Unmatched junction bases numbered 4, after V lost 5 bases and J lost 3 bases. The CDR3 extends over 14 amino acids. DNA of the CDR3: TGTGCCAGCAGTAGCGGGAAGCACTACAATGAGCAGTTCTTC. This encodes CASSSGKHYNEQFF.

The J gene is TRBJ1-2, the V gene TRBV7-9, with TRBD1 as a possible D gene (6 bases). The CDR3 extends over 14 amino acids. Germline values: CDR1 SEHNR, CDR2 FQNEAQ (reference sequence). With 3 bases removed from V and 8 bases from J, the gap between germline ends came to 16 bases. CDR3 sequence reads: CASSFGAGEGGYTF. The CDR3 nucleotides read TGTGCCAGCAGCTTCGGCGCAGGGGAAGGCGGCTACACCTTC.